This T cell receptor (beta chain) was captured in a study of T cell responses to AZD1222 COVID-19 vaccine. The CDR3 runs 15 residues. In germline, CDR1 is LNHDA, CDR2 SQIVND (reference sequence). V dropped 1 base and J dropped 2 bases, with 12 bases sitting between them. Clones were sequenced by immunoSEQ multiplex PCR, and TCRdb holds only the in-frame ones, with some missing. The table records about 48,000 clones, roughly 90% of them present only once. The sample consisted of peripheral blood, taken 28 days after the second AZD1222 dose. This TCR derives from an adult who received the AZD1222 COVID-19 vaccine. J is TRBJ2-7 and V is TRBV19; perhaps D is TRBD1 or TRBD2 (5 bases each). The CDR3 region has the DNA TGTGCCAGTAGTATAGGTCCCCAGGGAGCCTACGAGCAGTACTTC. It encodes CASSIGPQGAYEQYF.